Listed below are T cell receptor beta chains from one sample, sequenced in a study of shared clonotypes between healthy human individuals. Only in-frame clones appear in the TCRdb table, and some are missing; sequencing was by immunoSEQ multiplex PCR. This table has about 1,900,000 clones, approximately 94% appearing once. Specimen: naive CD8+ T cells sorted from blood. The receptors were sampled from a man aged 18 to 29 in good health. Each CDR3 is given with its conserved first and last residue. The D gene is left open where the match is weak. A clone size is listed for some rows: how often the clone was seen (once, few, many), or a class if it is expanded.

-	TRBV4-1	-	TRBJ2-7	CASSPSLSYEQYF	TGCGCCAGCAGCCCCTCACTTAGTTACGAGCAGTACTTC
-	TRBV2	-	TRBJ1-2	CASSETGGNYGYTF	TGTGCCAGCAGTGAAACAGGCGGGAACTATGGCTACACCTTC
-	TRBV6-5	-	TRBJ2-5	CASSYGGGETQYF	TGTGCCAGCAGTTATGGAGGAGGGGAGACCCAGTACTTC
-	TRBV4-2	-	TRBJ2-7	CASSQDWDITYEQYF	TGTGCCAGCAGCCAAGATTGGGACATCACCTACGAGCAGTACTTC
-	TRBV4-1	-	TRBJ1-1	CASHGANTEAFF	TGCGCCAGTCATGGGGCGAACACTGAAGCTTTCTTT
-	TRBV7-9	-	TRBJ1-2	CASSEAGPYGYTF	TGTGCCAGCAGCGAGGCAGGGCCCTATGGCTACACCTTC
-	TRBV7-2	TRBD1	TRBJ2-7	CASSLSGGSYYEQYF	TGTGCCAGCAGCTTATCAGGGGGCTCTTACTACGAGCAGTACTTC
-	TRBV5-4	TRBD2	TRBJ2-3	CASSYGLGPDTQYF	TGTGCCAGCAGCTACGGACTAGGCCCAGATACGCAGTATTTT
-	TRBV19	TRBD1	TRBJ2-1	CASSPGTAPFGNEQFF	TGTGCCAGTAGTCCCGGGACAGCCCCGTTTGGGAATGAGCAGTTCTTC
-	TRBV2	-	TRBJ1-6	CASSEHPSSYNSPLHF	TGTGCCAGCAGTGAACACCCGAGCTCCTATAATTCACCCCTCCACTTT
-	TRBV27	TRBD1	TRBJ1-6	CASRPGTGNSPLHF	TGTGCCAGCAGGCCCGGGACAGGGAATTCACCCCTCCACTTT
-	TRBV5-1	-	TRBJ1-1	CASSLVGGVEAFF	TGCGCCAGCAGCTTGGTGGGGGGCGTTGAAGCTTTCTTT
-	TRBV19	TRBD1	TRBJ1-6	CASSSDREWGNSPLHF	TGTGCCAGTAGTTCAGACAGGGAATGGGGTAATTCACCCCTCCACTTT
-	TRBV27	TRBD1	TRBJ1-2	CASSLSDRAYGYTF	TGTGCCAGCAGTTTATCGGACAGGGCCTATGGCTACACCTTC
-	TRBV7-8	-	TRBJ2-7	CASSLRGETYEQYF	TGTGCCAGCAGCTTAAGGGGGGAAACCTACGAGCAGTACTTC
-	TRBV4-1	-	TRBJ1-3	CASSHPDRLYGNTIYF	TGCGCCAGCAGCCACCCCGACAGGCTTTATGGAAACACCATATATTTT
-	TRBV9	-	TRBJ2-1	CASRGWTNEQFF	TGTGCCAGCAGGGGGTGGACGAATGAGCAGTTCTTC
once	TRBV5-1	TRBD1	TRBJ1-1	CASSWPGQDSEAFF	TGCGCCAGCAGCTGGCCGGGACAGGATTCTGAAGCTTTCTTT
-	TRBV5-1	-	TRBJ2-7	CASIGQGSYEQYF	TGCGCCAGTATCGGACAAGGCTCGTACGAGCAGTACTTC
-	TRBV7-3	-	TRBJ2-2	CASSLTGGVPGELFF	TGTGCCAGCAGCTTAACAGGAGGGGTTCCCGGGGAGCTGTTTTTT
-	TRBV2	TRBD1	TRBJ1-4	CASTPTGGSYNEKLFF	TGTGCCAGCACCCCGACAGGGGGCAGTTATAATGAAAAACTGTTTTTT
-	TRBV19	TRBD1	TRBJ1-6	CAIGTGPNSPLHF	TGTGCCATCGGGACAGGACCCAATTCACCCCTCCACTTT
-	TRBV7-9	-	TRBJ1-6	CASSLETGKGSPLHF	TGTGCCAGCAGCTTAGAGACCGGCAAAGGGTCACCCCTCCACTTT
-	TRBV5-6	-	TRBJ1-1	CASSPQNTEAFF	TGTGCCAGCAGCCCCCAGAACACTGAAGCTTTCTTT
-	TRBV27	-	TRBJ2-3	CASSLGVGTDTQYF	TGTGCCAGCAGTTTGGGGGTCGGCACAGATACGCAGTATTTT
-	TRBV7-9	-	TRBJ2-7	CASSSGAYEQYF	TGTGCCAGCAGCTCCGGTGCCTACGAGCAGTACTTC
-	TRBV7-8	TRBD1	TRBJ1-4	CASSSRLAGGDEKLFF	TGTGCCAGCAGCTCTCGATTGGCAGGGGGGGACGAAAAACTGTTTTTT
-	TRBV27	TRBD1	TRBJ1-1	CASSRTGGGTEAFF	TGTGCCAGCAGCCGGACAGGGGGGGGAACTGAAGCTTTCTTT
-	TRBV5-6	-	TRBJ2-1	CASSYGTSNEQFF	TGTGCCAGCAGCTACGGGACAAGCAATGAGCAGTTCTTC
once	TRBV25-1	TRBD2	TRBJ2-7	CASSAGTSSYEQYF	TGTGCCAGCAGTGCCGGGACTAGTAGCTACGAGCAGTACTTC
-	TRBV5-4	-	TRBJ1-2	CASRAGDESGGYTF	TGTGCCAGCAGGGCTGGGGACGAATCGGGCGGCTACACCTTC
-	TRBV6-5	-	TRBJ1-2	CASSSDSAYGYTF	TGTGCCAGCAGTTCCGACAGTGCCTATGGCTACACCTTC
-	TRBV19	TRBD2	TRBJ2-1	CASSMLAGFSYNEQFF	TGTGCCAGTAGTATGCTAGCGGGATTCTCCTACAATGAGCAGTTCTTC
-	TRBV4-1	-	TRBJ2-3	CASSQSGASSADTQYF	TGCGCCAGCAGCCAATCGGGGGCCTCTAGCGCAGATACGCAGTATTTT
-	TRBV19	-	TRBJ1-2	CASSPTANYGYTF	TGTGCCAGTAGTCCGACAGCTAACTATGGCTACACCTTC
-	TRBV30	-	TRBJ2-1	CAWEDGPEQFF	TGTGCCTGGGAGGACGGCCCTGAGCAGTTCTTC
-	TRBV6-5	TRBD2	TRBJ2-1	CATRLWASGNNEQFF	TGTGCCACCAGACTATGGGCTAGCGGAAACAATGAGCAGTTCTTC
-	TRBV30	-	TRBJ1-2	CAWSLGQINYGYTF	TGTGCCTGGAGTCTGGGGCAGATCAACTATGGCTACACCTTC
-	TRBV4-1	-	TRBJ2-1	CASSQVAEESSYNEQFF	TGCGCCAGCAGCCAAGTCGCGGAAGAGAGCTCCTACAATGAGCAGTTCTTC
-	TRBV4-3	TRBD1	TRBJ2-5	CASSQNTGDQETQYF	TGCGCCAGCAGCCAAAACACAGGGGACCAAGAGACCCAGTACTTC
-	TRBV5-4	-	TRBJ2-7	CASSFRGYEQYF	TGTGCCAGCAGCTTCCGGGGTTACGAGCAGTACTTC
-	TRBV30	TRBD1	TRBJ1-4	CAWGPGQGREKLFF	TGTGCCTGGGGACCGGGACAGGGTAGGGAAAAACTGTTTTTT